Below, 10 T cell receptor beta chains from the same sample are listed, as sequenced in a study of T-cell memory formation after mild COVID-19. TCRdb re-called the 5' RACE reads through MiXCR, storing one row per CDR3 protein. In the table there are about 100,000 distinct CDR3 sequences, around 10% of which are singletons. Material for sequencing was PBMCs or a T cell subset sorted from them (not recorded which). Receptors originate from a young man who had mild COVID-19 (a few samples of this study predate the infection). Cell type and time point are not known.

This clonotype was counted a few times. The chain links TRBV12-3 or TRBV12-4 to TRBJ2-3, with D unresolved. The CDR3 loop spans 12 amino acids. Trimming removed 7 bases from V and 5 bases from J, with 10 bases in between. CDR3 residues: CASTPTGDTQYF. In DNA form, the CDR3 reads TGTGCCAGCACCCCCACTGGAGATACGCAGTATTTT.

This chain joins TRBV6-5 and TRBJ2-5; 12 bases line up with TRBD2. This CDR3 is 15 amino acids long. Germline V gene data show CDR1 as MNHEY and CDR2 as SVGAGI. V trimming: 6 bases; J trimming: 2 bases; junction bases outside the gene matches: 4. CDR3 in amino acids: CASRTSGGLQETQYF. In nucleotides, the CDR3 is TGTGCCAGCAGGACTAGCGGGGGCCTACAAGAGACCCAGTACTTC.

The chain links TRBV6-5 to TRBJ1-2, with D perhaps matching TRBD1 (5 bases). The germline CDR1 and CDR2 sequences are MNHEY and SVGAGI. This CDR3 comprises 14 residues. The ends were cut back, 5 bases at V and 0 bases at J, with 10 bases in the middle. The CDR3 loop is CASSNRGSNYGYTF. Written as DNA, the CDR3 is TGTGCCAGCAGTAATAGGGGTTCTAACTATGGCTACACCTTC.

This clonotype was counted between two and nine times. The V gene is TRBV20-1, the J gene TRBJ2-3; 9 bases are a match to TRBD2. Germline CDR1 DFQATT, CDR2 SNEGSKA (reference sequence). The ends lost 5 bases at V and 6 bases at J; junction bases unmatched: 3. The CDR3 runs to 12 residues. CDR3 residues: CSADLAGDTQYF. In DNA, the CDR3 is TGCAGTGCTGATCTAGCGGGGGATACGCAGTATTTT.

The chain carries TRBV2 and TRBJ1-2; 7 bases are shared with TRBD1. Per the germline V gene, CDR1 is SNHLY and CDR2 is FYNNEI. This CDR3 spans 13 amino acids. J lost 8 bases, V lost 6 bases, and 9 bases had no gene match. Here the CDR3 reads CASRPTGRTGYTF. In nucleotides, the CDR3 is TGTGCCAGCAGACCGACAGGGCGGACCGGCTACACCTTC.

The chain has TRBV29-1 and TRBJ1-1; D call uncertain. This CDR3 contains 13 residues. The V gene lost 5 bases and the J gene lost 4 bases, with 14 bases spanning the gap. Germline CDR1 and CDR2: SQVTM and ANQGSEA. CDR3 region: CSVRRQVATEAFF. The CDR3 region has the DNA TGCAGCGTTCGGCGTCAGGTGGCCACTGAAGCTTTCTTT.

The chain joins TRBV24-1 to TRBJ2-5; D assignment may be TRBD1 or TRBD2 (5 bases each). Between the trimmed V and J ends, which lost 4 bases and 9 bases, there was a span of 17 bases. This CDR3 is 14 amino acids long. The germline V gene has CDR1 KGHDR and CDR2 SFDVKD. The chain's CDR3 is CATSDWDLRKAQYF. The CDR3, as DNA: TGTGCCACCAGTGACTGGGACCTCCGGAAGGCCCAGTACTTC.

J is TRBJ1-1 and V is TRBV19; D gene unclear. The CDR3 has 13 residues. Trimming stripped 5 bases from V and 0 bases from J, with 7 bases between. From germline, CDR1 is LNHDA and CDR2 SQIVND (reference sequence). DNA for the CDR3: TGTGCCAGTAGTGCTCAGATGAACACTGAAGCTTTCTTT. Translating gives CASSAQMNTEAFF.

This clonotype was detected a few times. The rearrangement uses TRBV24-1 and TRBJ2-1; tentative D call: TRBD2 (5 bases). CDR3 length equals 11 residues. The ends were cut back, 9 bases at V and 6 bases at J, with 8 bases in the middle. The germline V gene has CDR1 KGHDR and CDR2 SFDVKD. The DNA of the CDR3 is TGTGCCACCGGAGGCCCCAATGAGCAGTTCTTC. Protein product: CATGGPNEQFF.

This clonotype occurred a few times. This chain connects TRBV4-1 to TRBJ2-7; D unclear. The length of the CDR3 is 11 residues. V lost 4 bases, J lost 5 bases, and 6 bases lay in between. Germline CDR1 MGHRA, CDR2 YSYEKL. The CDR3 DNA sequence: TGCGCCAGCAGCCCTTCGGACGAGCAGTACTTC. This gives the protein CASSPSDEQYF.